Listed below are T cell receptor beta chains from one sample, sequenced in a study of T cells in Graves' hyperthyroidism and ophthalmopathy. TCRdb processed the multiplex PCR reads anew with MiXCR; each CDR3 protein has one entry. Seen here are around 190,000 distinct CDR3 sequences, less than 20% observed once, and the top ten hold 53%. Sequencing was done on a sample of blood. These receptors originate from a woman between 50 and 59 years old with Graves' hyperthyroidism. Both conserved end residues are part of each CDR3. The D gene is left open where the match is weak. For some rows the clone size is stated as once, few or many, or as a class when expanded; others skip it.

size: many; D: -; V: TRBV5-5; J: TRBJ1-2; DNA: TGTGCCAGCAGCTTGTATTGGGGGGTTAACTATGGCTACACCTTC; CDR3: CASSLYWGVNYGYTF
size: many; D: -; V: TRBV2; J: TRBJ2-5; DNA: TGTGCCAGCAGTGATCTGACTCGGTACTTC; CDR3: CASSDLTRYF
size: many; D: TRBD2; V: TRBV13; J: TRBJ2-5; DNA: TGTGCCAGCAGCCCATGGGGAGCGGGAGGGCAAGAGACCCAGTACTTC; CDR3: CASSPWGAGGQETQYF
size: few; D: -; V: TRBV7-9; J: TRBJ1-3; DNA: TGTGCCAGCAGCTTGGGGAGCTCTGGAAACACCATATATTTT; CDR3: CASSLGSSGNTIYF
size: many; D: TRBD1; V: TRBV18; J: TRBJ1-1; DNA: TGTGCCAGCTCACCAGCACAGGGGGTCTCTGAAGCTTTCTTT; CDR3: CASSPAQGVSEAFF
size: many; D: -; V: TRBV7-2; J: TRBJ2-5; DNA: TGTGCCAGCAGCTTAGGGAGGGGTAGGGAGACCCAGTACTTC; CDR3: CASSLGRGRETQYF
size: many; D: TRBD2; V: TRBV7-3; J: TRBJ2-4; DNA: TGTGCCAGCAGCAACGAGCGGGAGTGGGGCAAAAACATTCAGTACTTC; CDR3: CASSNEREWGKNIQYF
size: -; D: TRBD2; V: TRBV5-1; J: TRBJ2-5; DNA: TGCGCCAGCAGCTTGGACGGGAGGGGACAAGAGACCCAGTACTTC; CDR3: CASSLDGRGQETQYF
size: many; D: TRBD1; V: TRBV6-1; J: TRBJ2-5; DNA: TGTGCCAGCAGTCAGGGACAGCTCCAAGAGACCCAGTACTTC; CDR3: CASSQGQLQETQYF
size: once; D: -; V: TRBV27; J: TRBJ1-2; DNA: TGTGCCAGCAGTCGCTCTGGGGATTACTATGGCTACACCTTC; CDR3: CASSRSGDYYGYTF
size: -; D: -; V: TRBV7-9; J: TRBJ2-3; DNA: TGTGCCAGCAGCTTAGAAGTAGCGGTAAGGGATACGCAGTATTTT; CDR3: CASSLEVAVRDTQYF
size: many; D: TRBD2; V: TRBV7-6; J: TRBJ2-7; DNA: TGTGCCAGCAGCTTAGCAAGTGGGGGGGGTAGTCAGTCCTACGAGCAGTACTTC; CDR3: CASSLASGGGSQSYEQYF
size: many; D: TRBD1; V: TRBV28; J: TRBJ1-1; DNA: TGTGCCAGCAGTAGACAGGGGGCGTTGGGAAAAGCTTTCTTT; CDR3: CASSRQGALGKAFF
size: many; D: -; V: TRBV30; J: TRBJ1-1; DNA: TGTGCCTGGAGTTTGTGGGGGGGCGTCCACACTGAAGCTTTCTTT; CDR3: CAWSLWGGVHTEAFF
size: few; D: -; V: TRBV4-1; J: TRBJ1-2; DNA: TGCGCCAGCAGCCTCGCCGTTTCGACAGCGGAGAATGGCTACACCTTC; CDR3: CASSLAVSTAENGYTF
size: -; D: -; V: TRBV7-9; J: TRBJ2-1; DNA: TGTGCCAGCAGCTCTCTAGCTTCAGGGGACAATGAGCAGTTCTTC; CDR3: CASSSLASGDNEQFF
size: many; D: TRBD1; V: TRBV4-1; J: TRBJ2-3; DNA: TGCGCCAGCAGCCAAGTTTCCAGGACAGGGAGCACAGATACGCAGTATTTT; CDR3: CASSQVSRTGSTDTQYF
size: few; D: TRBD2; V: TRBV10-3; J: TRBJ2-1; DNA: TGTGCCATCAGTGAGAGCGCTAGCGGGAGGGCCGCTGAGCAGTTCTTC; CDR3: CAISESASGRAAEQFF
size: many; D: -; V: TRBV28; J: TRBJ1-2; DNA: TGTGCCAGCAGTTCAATTGGACAGAGCTATGGCTACACCTTC; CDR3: CASSSIGQSYGYTF
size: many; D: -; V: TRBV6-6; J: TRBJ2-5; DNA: TGTGCCAGCAGTTACTCTGACAGGGAGGGGGAGACCCAGTACTTC; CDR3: CASSYSDREGETQYF
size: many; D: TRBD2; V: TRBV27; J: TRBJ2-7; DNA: TGTGCCAGCAGCTCTAGCGGCTATAGCTCCTACGAGCAGTACTTC; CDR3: CASSSSGYSSYEQYF
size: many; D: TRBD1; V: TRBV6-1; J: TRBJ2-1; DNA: TGTGCCAGCAGTTATTGGTTTGGACAGGGGTCCAATGAGCAGTTCTTC; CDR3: CASSYWFGQGSNEQFF
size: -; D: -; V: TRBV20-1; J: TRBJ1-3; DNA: TGCAGTGCTCCCAGTGGTACTGGAAACACCATATATTTT; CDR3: CSAPSGTGNTIYF
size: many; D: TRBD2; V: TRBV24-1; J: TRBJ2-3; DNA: TGTGCCACCAGTGATTTTACTAGCGGGACCGGAGATACGCAGTATTTT; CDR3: CATSDFTSGTGDTQYF
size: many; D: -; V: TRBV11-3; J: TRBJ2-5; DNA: TGTGCCAGCAGCTTAGGCAGGGGCCAGACCCAGTACTTC; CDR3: CASSLGRGQTQYF
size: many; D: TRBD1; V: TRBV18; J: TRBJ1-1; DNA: TGTGCCAGCTCAGCCGGGACAGGGACTGAAGCTTTCTTT; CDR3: CASSAGTGTEAFF
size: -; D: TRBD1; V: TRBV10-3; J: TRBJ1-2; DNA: TGTGCCATCAGTGGCCCAGGACAGGGTGGCTATGGCTACACCTTC; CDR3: CAISGPGQGGYGYTF
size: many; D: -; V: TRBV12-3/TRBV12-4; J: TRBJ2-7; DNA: TGTGCCAGCAGTTTAGGTCACGAGCAGTACTTC; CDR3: CASSLGHEQYF
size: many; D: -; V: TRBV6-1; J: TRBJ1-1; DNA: TGTGCCACCTCGACGGCAGAGAACACTGAAGCTTTCTTT; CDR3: CATSTAENTEAFF
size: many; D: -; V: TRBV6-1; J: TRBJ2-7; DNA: TGTGCCAGCCGATATGGCAGCTCCTACGAGCAGTACTTC; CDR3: CASRYGSSYEQYF
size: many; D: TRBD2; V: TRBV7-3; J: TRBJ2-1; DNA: TGTGCCAGCAGCCCCGGGGGTCTAGCGGGAGGCAATGAGCAGTTCTTC; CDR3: CASSPGGLAGGNEQFF
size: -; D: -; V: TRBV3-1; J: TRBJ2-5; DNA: TGTGCCAGCAGCCAAAGGACCTTAGTACGACGCGAGACCCAGTACTTC; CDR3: CASSQRTLVRRETQYF
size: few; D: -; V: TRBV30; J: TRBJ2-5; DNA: TGTGCCTGGAGTTTTTCAGACCAAGAGACCCAGTACTTC; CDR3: CAWSFSDQETQYF
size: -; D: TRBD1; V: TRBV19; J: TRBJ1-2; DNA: TGTGCCAGTAGTATTAGGGGACAGGCAAACTATGGCTACACCTTC; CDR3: CASSIRGQANYGYTF
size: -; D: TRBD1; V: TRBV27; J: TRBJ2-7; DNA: TGTGCCAGCAGTCCCGGGACAGGGCGAGTCTCCTACGAGCAGTACTTC; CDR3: CASSPGTGRVSYEQYF
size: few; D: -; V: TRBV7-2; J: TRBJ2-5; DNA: TGTGCCAGCAGCTTAGACAGGGCGGAGACCCAGTACTTC; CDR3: CASSLDRAETQYF
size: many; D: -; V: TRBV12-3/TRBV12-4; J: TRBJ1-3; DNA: TGTGCCAGCACCCCACTGGGGACGTTCGGTGGAAACACCATATATTTT; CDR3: CASTPLGTFGGNTIYF